This TCR beta chain was obtained from a study of shared clonotypes between healthy human individuals. Study findings and constraints: Sharing across four donors was highest in naive CD4 (around 5%) and lowest in memory CD8 (approximately 0.4%). Rarefaction demonstrated incomplete sorted-subset sequencing despite large depth.

Profiled with immunoSEQ multiplex PCR; TCRdb holds only in-frame clones, not every one. The sample holds 950,000 to 1,100,000 clones, about 80% seen once. This clone was seen a few times. Its antigen is unidentified. Germline CDR1 reads SGHDT; CDR2 reads YYEEEE. Trimming stripped 4 bases from V and 3 bases from J, with 11 bases between. The CDR3 contains 14 residues. CD45RA-negative memory and CD45RA+ naive subsets were split from the CD4+ cells. Source material: memory CD4+ T cells sorted from blood. This sample's subset: CD45RA-negative fraction. The rearrangement uses TRBV5-6 and TRBJ1-5; unclear D gene. The clonotype originates from a young man in good health. CDR3 in DNA: TGTGCCAGCAGCGGTAGGACGGCCAATCAGCCCCAGCATTTT. Amino acids: CASSGRTANQPQHF.